This T cell receptor (beta chain) was retrieved from a study of T-cell memory formation after mild COVID-19. Whole-study findings and limits: Clones from the second wave (peaking day 37) had unconfirmed SARS-CoV-2 specificity.

This clonotype was counted a few times. What it binds is not known. Germline V gives CDR1 MNHEY, CDR2 SVGAGI. Trimming removed 4 bases from V and 4 bases from J, with 8 bases in between. There are 13 residues in the CDR3. TCRdb re-called the 5' RACE reads with MiXCR, one entry per CDR3 protein. The table lists hundreds of thousands of distinct CDR3 sequences, 20% of them singletons. The sample was PBMCs or a T cell subset sorted from them (not recorded which). The rearrangement links TRBV6-5 to TRBJ2-1; no firm D call. The TCR was taken from an adult woman who had mild COVID-19 (a few samples of this study predate the infection). Cell type and time point are not known. The CDR3 DNA is TGTGCCAGCAGTTGGACCATGTACAATGAGCAGTTCTTC. Translated, it gives CASSWTMYNEQFF.